The next 28 T cell receptor beta chains were all read from a single sample in a study of blood T cell repertoires in COVID-19. The table came from immunoSEQ multiplex PCR; TCRdb's copy has only in-frame clones and leaves some out. The data contain approximately 190,000 clones, roughly 84% of them singletons. The sample consisted of peripheral blood. Source of these receptors: a middle-aged woman who had recovered from COVID-19.

The CDR3 spells CASSPSQGDNTEAFF. The CDR3 nucleotides are TGTGCCAGCAGCCCCAGTCAGGGCGATAACACTGAAGCTTTCTTT. The chain recombines TRBV7-9 with TRBJ1-1; possibly TRBD1 for D (5 bases). V lost 5 bases and J lost 2, with 15 bases in between. The CDR3 consists of 15 residues. Germline V lookup: CDR1 SEHNR, CDR2 FQNEAQ (reference sequence).

CDR3 in DNA: TGTGCCAGTAGCGAAGACAGGGTCCCATATAGCAATCAGCCCCAGCATTTT. Translating gives CASSEDRVPYSNQPQHF. The chain carries TRBV19 and TRBJ1-5; 7 bases are shared with TRBD1. The CDR3 consists of 17 residues. J lost 0 bases, V lost 6 bases, and 11 bases had no gene match. The germline CDR1 and CDR2 sequences are LNHDA and SQIVND (reference sequence).

This chain links TRBV5-6 with TRBJ1-5; no clear D. This CDR3 region has 16 residues. The germline CDR1 and CDR2 sequences are SGHDT and YYEEEE. Trimming removed 1 base from V and 3 bases from J, with 14 bases in between. CDR3 amino acids: CASSLNGFDFNQPQHF. The CDR3 bases are TGTGCCAGCAGCTTGAACGGGTTTGATTTCAATCAGCCCCAGCATTTT.

This clone is a singleton in its sample. The rearrangement joins TRBV4-2 to TRBJ2-7, with TRBD2 matching over 8 bases. Losses at the gene ends were 4 bases for V and 2 bases for J; bases not matched to a gene: 4. CDR3 length: 14 residues. Germline V lookup: CDR1 LGHNA, CDR2 YNFKEQ. The CDR3 spells CASSLREGTYEQYF. CDR3 coding DNA: TGTGCCAGCAGCCTCCGGGAGGGGACCTACGAGCAGTACTTC.

This chain links TRBV25-1 with TRBJ1-2; no reliable D call. The ends were cut back, 5 bases at V and 5 bases at J, with 6 bases in the middle. CDR1 is MGHDK, CDR2 SYGVNS, per germline. The CDR3 is 11 amino acids. CDR3 residues: CASSRLYGYTF. The DNA of the CDR3 is TGTGCCAGCAGTCGTCTATATGGCTACACCTTC.

The chain recombines TRBV27 with TRBJ1-1; 9 bases match TRBD1. J gave up 5 bases and V 5 bases, and 9 bases lay outside the gene matches. Germline V gene sequence: CDR1 MNHEY, CDR2 SMNVEV (reference sequence). This CDR3 is built from 15 residues. In DNA form, the CDR3 reads TGTGCCAGCAGTCGTGCTCAAGGGACAGGGACTGAAGCTTTCTTT. Translated, it gives CASSRAQGTGTEAFF.

The chain combines TRBV6-1 with TRBJ1-2; D gene uncertain. V lost 1 base and J 1 base, leaving 10 bases between the germline ends. CDR3 length equals 15 residues. Germline V gives CDR1 MNHNS, CDR2 SASEGT. The CDR3 sequence is CASSEDDSLNYGYTF. The CDR3 coding sequence is TGTGCCAGCAGTGAAGATGACTCTCTTAACTATGGCTACACCTTC.

The chain combines TRBV2 with TRBJ1-5, with a possible D match to TRBD1 (6 bases). The ends were cut back, 6 bases at V and 2 bases at J, with 11 bases in the middle. The CDR3 runs to 14 residues. Germline V gene data show CDR1 as SNHLY and CDR2 as FYNNEI. The CDR3 sequence is CASSREGGNQPQHF. CDR3 DNA: TGTGCCAGCAGCCGGGAGGGGGGCAATCAGCCCCAGCATTTT.

The chain combines TRBV2 with TRBJ2-3, with D possibly matching TRBD2 (5 bases). Deletions cut 10 bases from V and 4 bases from J, with 9 bases between. Germline V lookup: CDR1 SNHLY, CDR2 FYNNEI. The CDR3 runs 11 residues. The CDR3 nucleotides are TGTGCCACGCGGGTAGCAGATACGCAGTATTTT. This gives the protein CATRVADTQYF. The whole variable domain, remainder taken from reference TRBV2 and TRBJ2-3, is EPEVTQTPSHQVTQMGQEVILRCVPISNHLYFYWYRQILGQKVEFLVSFYNNEISEKSEIFDDQFSVERPDGSNFTLKIRSTKLEDSAMYFCATRVADTQYFGPGTRLTVL.

The V and J genes are TRBV12-3 or TRBV12-4 and TRBJ2-7; 7 nucleotides align to TRBD2. This CDR3 spans 13 amino acids. V trimming: 10 bases; J trimming: 5 bases; junction bases outside the gene matches: 11. CDR3 nucleotides: TGTGCCACCCAGCCTCCCGGGGGGAACGAGCAGTACTTC. Its translation is CATQPPGGNEQYF.

The chain combines TRBV28 with TRBJ2-1, with D possibly TRBD2 on 6 matching bases. The CDR3 runs 15 residues. The germline V gene encodes CDR1 MDHEN and CDR2 SYDVKM. Trimming stripped 2 bases from V and 0 bases from J, with 8 bases between. The CDR3 DNA follows: TGTGCCAGCAGTTTAGGGGAGGACTCCTACAATGAGCAGTTCTTC. This sequence encodes CASSLGEDSYNEQFF.

The J gene is TRBJ1-5, the V gene TRBV19; TRBD1 matches 11 bases. Trimming took 5 bases from V and 5 from J; bases not matched to a gene: 5. CDR1 LNHDA and CDR2 SQIVND come from the germline V gene (reference sequence). The CDR3 totals 15 residues. This CDR3 is CASSPRDRGYQPQHF. In DNA, the CDR3 is TGTGCCAGTAGTCCTCGGGACAGGGGGTATCAGCCCCAGCATTTT.

The chain has TRBV7-9 and TRBJ2-7, with TRBD1 identical over 8 bases. Germline V gene lookup returns CDR1 SEHNR and CDR2 FQNEAQ (reference sequence). CDR3 length equals 15 residues. Losses at the gene ends were 4 bases for V and 4 bases for J; bases not matched to a gene: 9. CDR3: CASSSFDRGPYEQYF. CDR3 sequence (DNA): TGTGCCAGCAGCTCCTTCGACAGGGGACCTTACGAGCAGTACTTC.

This chain links TRBV30 with TRBJ1-2; D might be TRBD1 (6 bases). V lost 2 bases and J 4 bases, leaving 17 bases between the germline ends. The CDR3 runs 15 residues. Per the germline V gene, CDR1 is GTSNPN and CDR2 is SVGIG (reference sequence). CDR3 nucleotide sequence: TGTGCCTGGAGTCTGATGGACAGTGGGGGCTATGGCTACACCTTC. Encoded protein: CAWSLMDSGGYGYTF.

This clone was seen once. This chain joins TRBV29-1 and TRBJ2-7, with 9 bases aligning to TRBD2. J was trimmed by 5 bases and V by 0 bases; bases with no gene match: 11. Per the germline V gene, CDR1 is SQVTM and CDR2 is ANQGSEA. This CDR3 has 16 residues. CDR3: CSVEDSGSGRVNEQYF. The CDR3 DNA is TGCAGCGTTGAAGACTCAGGTAGCGGGAGAGTAAACGAGCAGTACTTC.

The rearrangement joins TRBV24-1 to TRBJ2-2; TRBD2 agrees at 8 bases. The CDR3 consists of 16 residues. Germline V gene data show CDR1 as KGHDR and CDR2 as SFDVKD. Losses at the gene ends were 2 bases for V and 3 bases for J; bases not matched to a gene: 4. As DNA, the CDR3 is TGTGCCACCAGTGATTCGAAACTAGCGGACACCGGGGAGCTGTTTTTT. The encoded protein is CATSDSKLADTGELFF.

This clone showed up just a few times. The genes are TRBV9 and TRBJ2-1, with 7 bases aligning to TRBD2. CDR3 size: 15 residues. The V segment lost 0 bases and the J segment 5 bases; nucleotides outside the gene matches: 5. Germline assignment: CDR1 SGDLS and CDR2 YYNGEE. The CDR3 DNA reads TGTGCCAGCAGCGTAGTTGGGAGGGCCGACAATGAGCAGTTCTTC. Protein sequence: CASSVVGRADNEQFF.

The CDR3 loop is CASNLEGGFGTGELFF. The CDR3 DNA reads TGTGCCAGCAATTTGGAAGGAGGATTCGGCACCGGGGAGCTGTTTTTT. This chain connects TRBV28 to TRBJ2-2; perhaps TRBD2 as D (5 bases). CDR3 length equals 16 residues. Germline CDR1 MDHEN, CDR2 SYDVKM. V shed 7 bases and J shed 4 bases, with 19 bases lying between them.

The rearrangement uses TRBV18 and TRBJ2-7, with 8 bases that match TRBD1. In germline, CDR1 is KGHSH, CDR2 LQKENI. This CDR3 region has 15 residues. J was trimmed by 4 bases and V by 1 base; bases with no gene match: 6. In DNA, the CDR3 is TGTGCCAGCTCACCACTAGGTACAGGGGGATACGAGCAGTACTTC. This encodes CASSPLGTGGYEQYF.

This chain uses TRBV10-3 with TRBJ1-1, with 8 bases that match TRBD1. Germline CDR1 ENHRY, CDR2 SYGVKD. With 6 bases clipped from V and 1 base from J, the junction kept 1 base outside the gene matches. The CDR3 totals 13 residues. CDR3 in DNA: TGTGCCATCAGAGGGACAGGGAACACTGAAGCTTTCTTT. This sequence encodes CAIRGTGNTEAFF.

The chain couples TRBV10-3 to TRBJ1-1; TRBD1 is a possible D gene (6 bases). CDR1 ENHRY and CDR2 SYGVKD come from the germline V gene. The CDR3 spans 13 residues. V dropped 6 bases and J dropped 1 base, with 9 bases sitting between them. This chain's CDR3 is CAIRQGQNTEAFF. CDR3 sequence (DNA): TGTGCCATCAGACAGGGCCAGAACACTGAAGCTTTCTTT.

The chain couples TRBV29-1 to TRBJ2-1, with 7 bases fitting TRBD2. Germline CDR1 is SQVTM and CDR2 is ANQGSEA. V lost 3 bases and J lost 6; bases outside the gene matches: 8. The CDR3 sequence is 14 residues long. The CDR3 DNA reads TGCAGCGTTGACGGGACTATGGGGATCAATGAGCAGTTCTTC. It encodes CSVDGTMGINEQFF.

The V gene is TRBV24-1, the J gene TRBJ2-1; tentatively, D is TRBD2 (5 bases). Trimming cost V 2 bases and J 2 bases, with 15 bases left between them. This CDR3 is 17 amino acids long. The germline CDR1 and CDR2 sequences are KGHDR and SFDVKD. The chain's CDR3 is CATSDSAGIFTYNEQFF. The DNA of the CDR3 is TGTGCCACCAGTGATTCCGCCGGGATTTTTACCTACAATGAGCAGTTCTTC.

V gene TRBV29-1 combines with J gene TRBJ2-2, with D possibly TRBD2 on 6 matching bases. The CDR3 is made up of 14 amino acids. V was shortened by 1 base and J by 4 bases, with 10 bases between the two germline ends. Germline V lookup: CDR1 SQVTM, CDR2 ANQGSEA. The CDR3 reads CSVEAGRSTGELFF. In nucleotides, the CDR3 is TGCAGCGTTGAAGCCGGGAGAAGCACCGGGGAGCTGTTTTTT.

J is TRBJ2-1 and V is TRBV30; 7 bases match TRBD2. CDR1 is GTSNPN and CDR2 is SVGIG in the germline V gene (reference sequence). The CDR3 loop spans 15 amino acids. V lost 0 bases to trimming and J lost 5 bases; unmatched junction nucleotides: 7. CDR3 nucleotide sequence: TGTGCCTGGAGTGTAGGACTAGGTGATCACAATGAGCAGTTCTTC. Protein sequence: CAWSVGLGDHNEQFF.

The rearrangement joins TRBV12-3 or TRBV12-4 to TRBJ1-2; the D gene is possibly TRBD1 (5 bases). The CDR3 totals 12 residues. The V end lost 7 bases, the J end lost 4 bases, and 10 bases lay between the germline ends. CDR3 in amino acids: CASKQGGYGYTF. DNA of the CDR3: TGTGCCAGCAAGCAGGGAGGCTATGGCTACACCTTC.

The chain employs TRBV27 and TRBJ1-6; 7 bases match TRBD1. CDR1 is MNHEY and CDR2 is SMNVEV in the germline V gene (reference sequence). Trimming cost V 6 bases and J 7 bases; bases outside gene matches: 3. The CDR3 covers 13 residues. CDR3 loop: CASSEDRNSPLHF. CDR3 sequence (DNA): TGTGCCAGCAGCGAGGACAGGAATTCACCCCTCCACTTT.

The rearrangement joins TRBV5-1 to TRBJ2-1; D not certain. The CDR3 covers 16 residues. The V end was cut by 4 bases, the J end by 0 bases, with 14 bases between. The germline V gene has CDR1 SGHRS and CDR2 YFSETQ. The CDR3 sequence: CASSLGWSSSYNEQFF. The CDR3 DNA reads TGCGCCAGCAGCCTGGGGTGGAGCAGCTCCTACAATGAGCAGTTCTTC. The whole variable domain, filled in from reference TRBV5-1 and TRBJ2-1, reads KAGVTQTPRYLIKTRGQQVTLSCSPISGHRSVSWYQQTPGQGLQFLFEYFSETQRNKGNFPGRFSGRQFSNSRSEMNVSTLELGDSALYLCASSLGWSSSYNEQFFGPGTRLTVL.